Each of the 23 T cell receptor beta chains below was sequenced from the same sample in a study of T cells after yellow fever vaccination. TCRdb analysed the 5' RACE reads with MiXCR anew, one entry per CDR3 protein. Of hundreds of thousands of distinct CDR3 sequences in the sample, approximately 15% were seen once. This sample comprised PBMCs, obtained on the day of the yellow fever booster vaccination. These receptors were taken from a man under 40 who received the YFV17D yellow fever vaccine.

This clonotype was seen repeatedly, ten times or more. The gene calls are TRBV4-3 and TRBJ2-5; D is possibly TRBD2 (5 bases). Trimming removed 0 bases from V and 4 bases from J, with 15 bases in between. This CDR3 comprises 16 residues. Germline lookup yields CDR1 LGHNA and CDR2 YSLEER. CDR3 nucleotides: TGCGCCAGCAGCCAAGATCGGTCGGGGAGTGGAGAGACCCAGTACTTC. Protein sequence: CASSQDRSGSGETQYF.

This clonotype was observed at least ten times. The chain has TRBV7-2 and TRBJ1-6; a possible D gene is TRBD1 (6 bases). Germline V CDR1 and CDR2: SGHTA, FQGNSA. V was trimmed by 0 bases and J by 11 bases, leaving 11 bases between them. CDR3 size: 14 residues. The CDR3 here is CASSLAWGRTPLHF. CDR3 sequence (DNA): TGTGCCAGCAGCTTAGCGTGGGGGCGCACACCCCTCCACTTT.

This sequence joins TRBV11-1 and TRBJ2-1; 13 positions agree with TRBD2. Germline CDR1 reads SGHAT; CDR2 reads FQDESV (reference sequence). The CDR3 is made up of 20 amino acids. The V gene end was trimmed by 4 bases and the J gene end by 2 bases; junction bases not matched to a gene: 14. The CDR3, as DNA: TGTGCCAGCAGCTCCCCCGGGGGGGGACTAGCGGGATTCCCCTACAATGAGCAGTTCTTC. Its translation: CASSSPGGGLAGFPYNEQFF.

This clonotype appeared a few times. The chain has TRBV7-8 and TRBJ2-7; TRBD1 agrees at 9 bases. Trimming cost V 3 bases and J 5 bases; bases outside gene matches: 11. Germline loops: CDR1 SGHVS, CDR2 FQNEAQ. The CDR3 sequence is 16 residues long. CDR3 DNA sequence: TGTGCCAGCAGCTTCGGACAGGGGAGCGCTTCCCACGAGCAGTACTTC. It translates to CASSFGQGSASHEQYF.

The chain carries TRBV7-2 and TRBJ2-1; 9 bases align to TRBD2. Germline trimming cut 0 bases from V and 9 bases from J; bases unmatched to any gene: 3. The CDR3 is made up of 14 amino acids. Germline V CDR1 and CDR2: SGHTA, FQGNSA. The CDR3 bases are TGTGCCAGCAGCTTAGCGCCGACTAGCGGTGAGCAGTTCTTC. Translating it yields CASSLAPTSGEQFF.

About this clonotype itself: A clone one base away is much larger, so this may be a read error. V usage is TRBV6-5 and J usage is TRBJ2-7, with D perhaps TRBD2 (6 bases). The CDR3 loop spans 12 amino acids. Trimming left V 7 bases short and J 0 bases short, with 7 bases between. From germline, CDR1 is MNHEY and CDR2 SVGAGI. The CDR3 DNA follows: TGTGCCAGCACCGGGAGCTCCTACGAGCAGTACTTC. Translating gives CASTGSSYEQYF.

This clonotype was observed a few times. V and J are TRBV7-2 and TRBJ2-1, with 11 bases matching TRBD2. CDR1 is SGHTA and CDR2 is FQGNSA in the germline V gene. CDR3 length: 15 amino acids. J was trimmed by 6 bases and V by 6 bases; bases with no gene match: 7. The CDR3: CASRRTSGSFNEQFF. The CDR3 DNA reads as TGTGCCAGCAGACGAACTAGCGGGAGTTTCAATGAGCAGTTCTTC. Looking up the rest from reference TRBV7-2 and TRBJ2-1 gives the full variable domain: GAGVSQSPSNKVTEKGKDVELRCDPISGHTALYWYRQSLGQGLEFLIYFQGNSAPDKSGLPSDRFSAERTGGSVSTLTIQRTQQEDSAVYLCASRRTSGSFNEQFFGPGTRLTVL.

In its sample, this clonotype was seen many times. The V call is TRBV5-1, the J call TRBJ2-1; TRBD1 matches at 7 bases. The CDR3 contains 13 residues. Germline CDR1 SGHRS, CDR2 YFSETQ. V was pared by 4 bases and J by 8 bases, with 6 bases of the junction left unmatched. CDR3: CASSRQGIDEQFF. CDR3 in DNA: TGCGCCAGCAGCCGACAGGGCATCGATGAGCAGTTCTTC.

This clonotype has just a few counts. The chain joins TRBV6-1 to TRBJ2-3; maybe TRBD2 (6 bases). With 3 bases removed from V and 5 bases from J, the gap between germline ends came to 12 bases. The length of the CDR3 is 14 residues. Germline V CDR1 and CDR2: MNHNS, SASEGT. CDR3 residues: CASSDGGLLDTQYF. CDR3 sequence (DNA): TGTGCCAGCAGTGACGGAGGGCTTTTAGATACGCAGTATTTT.

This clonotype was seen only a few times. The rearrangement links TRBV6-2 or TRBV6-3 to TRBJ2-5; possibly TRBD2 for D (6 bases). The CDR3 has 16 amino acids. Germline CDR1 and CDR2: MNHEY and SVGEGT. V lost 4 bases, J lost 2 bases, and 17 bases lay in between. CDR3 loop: CASSSLSGTVQETQYF. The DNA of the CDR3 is TGTGCCAGCAGTTCACTATCCGGGACTGTGCAAGAGACCCAGTACTTC.

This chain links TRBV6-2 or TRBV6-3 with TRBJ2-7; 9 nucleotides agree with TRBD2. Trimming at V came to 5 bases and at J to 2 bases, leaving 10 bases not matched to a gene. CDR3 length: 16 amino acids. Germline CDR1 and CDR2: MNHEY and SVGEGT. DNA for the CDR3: TGTGCCAGCAGTCTCCCCCTTAGCGGGAGTCCCTACGAGCAGTACTTC. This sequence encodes CASSLPLSGSPYEQYF.

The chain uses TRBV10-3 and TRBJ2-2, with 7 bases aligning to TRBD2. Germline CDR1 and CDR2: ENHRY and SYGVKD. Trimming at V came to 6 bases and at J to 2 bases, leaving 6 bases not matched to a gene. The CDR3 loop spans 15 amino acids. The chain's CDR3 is CAIRPSGTNTGELFF. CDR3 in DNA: TGTGCCATCAGGCCAAGCGGGACCAACACCGGGGAGCTGTTTTTT.

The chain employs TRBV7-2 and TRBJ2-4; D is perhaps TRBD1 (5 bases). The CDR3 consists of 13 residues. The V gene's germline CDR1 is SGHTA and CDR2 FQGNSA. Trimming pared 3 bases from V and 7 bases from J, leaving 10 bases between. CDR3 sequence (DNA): TGTGCCAGCAGCTTTCAGGGTGCGAACATTCAGTACTTC. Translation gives CASSFQGANIQYF. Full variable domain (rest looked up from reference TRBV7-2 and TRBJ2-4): GAGVSQSPSNKVTEKGKDVELRCDPISGHTALYWYRQSLGQGLEFLIYFQGNSAPDKSGLPSDRFSAERTGGSVSTLTIQRTQQEDSAVYLCASSFQGANIQYFGAGTRLSVL.

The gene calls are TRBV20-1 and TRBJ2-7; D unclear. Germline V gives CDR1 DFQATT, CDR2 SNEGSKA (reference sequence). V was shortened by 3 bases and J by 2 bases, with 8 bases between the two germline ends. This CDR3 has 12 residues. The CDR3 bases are TGCAGTGCTAGCCTCCTGGCCTACGAGCAGTACTTC. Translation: CSASLLAYEQYF.

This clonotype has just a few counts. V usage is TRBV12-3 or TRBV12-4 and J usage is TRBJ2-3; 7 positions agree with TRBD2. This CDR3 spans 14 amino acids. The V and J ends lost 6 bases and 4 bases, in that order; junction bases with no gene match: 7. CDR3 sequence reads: CASSRSGGADTQYF. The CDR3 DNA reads TGTGCCAGCAGCCGGTCGGGAGGAGCAGATACGCAGTATTTT.

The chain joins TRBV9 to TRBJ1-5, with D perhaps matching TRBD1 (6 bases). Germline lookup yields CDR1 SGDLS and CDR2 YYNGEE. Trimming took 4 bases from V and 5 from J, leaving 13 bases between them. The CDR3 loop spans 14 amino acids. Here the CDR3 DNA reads TGTGCCAGCAGCCCCCAGGGGAACGATCAGCCCCAGCATTTT. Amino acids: CASSPQGNDQPQHF.

The CDR3 nucleotides are TGTGCCAGCAGTTTAGGCTTCCCTAGCGGGAGGCCCAATGAGCAGTTCTTC. This gives the protein CASSLGFPSGRPNEQFF. J is TRBJ2-1 and V is TRBV12-3 or TRBV12-4; 11 bases match TRBD2. This CDR3 comprises 17 residues. The V segment lost 1 base and the J segment 6 bases; nucleotides outside the gene matches: 8.

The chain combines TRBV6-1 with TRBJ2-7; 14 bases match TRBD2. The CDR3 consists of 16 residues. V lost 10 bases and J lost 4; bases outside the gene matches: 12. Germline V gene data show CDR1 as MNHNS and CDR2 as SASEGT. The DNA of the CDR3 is TGTGCCACCCGACTAGCGGGAGGGCGGCCCCTTTACGAGCAGTACTTC. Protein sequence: CATRLAGGRPLYEQYF.

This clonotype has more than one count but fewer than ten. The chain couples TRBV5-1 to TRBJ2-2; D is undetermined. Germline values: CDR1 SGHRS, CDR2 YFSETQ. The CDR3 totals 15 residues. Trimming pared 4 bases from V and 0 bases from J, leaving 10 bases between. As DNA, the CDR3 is TGCGCCAGCAGCACTAAGCTGTCGAACACCGGGGAGCTGTTTTTT. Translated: CASSTKLSNTGELFF.

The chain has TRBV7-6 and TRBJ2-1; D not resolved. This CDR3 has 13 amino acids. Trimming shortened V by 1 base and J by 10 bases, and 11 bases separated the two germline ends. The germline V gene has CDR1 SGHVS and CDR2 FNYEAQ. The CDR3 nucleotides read TGTGCCAGCAGCTTAGGCCTAAGACAAGAGCAGTTCTTC. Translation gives CASSLGLRQEQFF.

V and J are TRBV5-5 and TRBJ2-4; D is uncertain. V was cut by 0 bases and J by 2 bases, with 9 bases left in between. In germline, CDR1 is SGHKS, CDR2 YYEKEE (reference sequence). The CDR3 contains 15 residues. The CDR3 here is CASSLVGVPKNIQYF. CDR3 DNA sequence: TGTGCCAGCAGCTTGGTAGGCGTACCCAAAAACATTCAGTACTTC.

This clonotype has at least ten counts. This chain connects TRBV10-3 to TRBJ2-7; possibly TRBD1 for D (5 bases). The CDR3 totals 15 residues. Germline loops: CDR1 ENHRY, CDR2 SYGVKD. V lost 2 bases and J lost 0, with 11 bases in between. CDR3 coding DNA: TGTGCCATCAGTGAGGGACAAACGAGCTCCTACGAGCAGTACTTC. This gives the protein CAISEGQTSSYEQYF.

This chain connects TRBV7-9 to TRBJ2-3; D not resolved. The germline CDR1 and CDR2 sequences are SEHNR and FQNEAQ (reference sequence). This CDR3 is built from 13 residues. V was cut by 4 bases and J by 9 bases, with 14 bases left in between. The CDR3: CASSSSGWPTQYF. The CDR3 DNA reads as TGTGCCAGCAGCTCATCGGGTTGGCCAACGCAGTATTTT.